A selection of T cell receptor beta chains follows, all from one sample in a study of early T cells in non-severe SARS-CoV-2 infection. TCRdb recomputed calls from the 5' RACE reads with MiXCR, one row per CDR3 protein. The sample has approximately 71,000 distinct CDR3 sequences, roughly an eighth seen once. Specimen: whole blood, collected at baseline. All receptors derive from an adult who was a healthcare worker with PCR-confirmed SARS-CoV-2 infection or an uninfected control (not recorded which). The conserved cysteine and the conserved F or W are not part of the CDR3 here. Clone size is given for some rows only: seen once, a few or many times, or a class if the clone is expanded.

>TRBV4-1|few|12|TRBJ2-1
ASSQGVGLGEQF
>TRBV20-1|few|11|TRBJ2-2
SAPTTYTGELF
>TRBV20-1|NA|15|TRBJ2-5
SPHLPTSGGYGETQY
>TRBV28|few|15|TRBJ2-7
ASSLLLWDREHYEQY
>TRBV15|few|12|TRBJ2-2
ATSRDLSGGELF
>TRBV27|many|13|TRBJ2-3
ASSLRRGLADTQY
>TRBV4-1|many|12|TRBJ2-7
ASSQEGNSYEQY
>TRBV6-6|many|14|TRBJ2-3
ASSLRLAGGSDTQY
>TRBV18|few|13|TRBJ1-5
ASSPNRVSNQPQH
>TRBV15|few|14|TRBJ2-7
ATSRGGGGVLYEQY
>TRBV4-1|many|13|TRBJ1-2
ASSQTPGQYYGYT